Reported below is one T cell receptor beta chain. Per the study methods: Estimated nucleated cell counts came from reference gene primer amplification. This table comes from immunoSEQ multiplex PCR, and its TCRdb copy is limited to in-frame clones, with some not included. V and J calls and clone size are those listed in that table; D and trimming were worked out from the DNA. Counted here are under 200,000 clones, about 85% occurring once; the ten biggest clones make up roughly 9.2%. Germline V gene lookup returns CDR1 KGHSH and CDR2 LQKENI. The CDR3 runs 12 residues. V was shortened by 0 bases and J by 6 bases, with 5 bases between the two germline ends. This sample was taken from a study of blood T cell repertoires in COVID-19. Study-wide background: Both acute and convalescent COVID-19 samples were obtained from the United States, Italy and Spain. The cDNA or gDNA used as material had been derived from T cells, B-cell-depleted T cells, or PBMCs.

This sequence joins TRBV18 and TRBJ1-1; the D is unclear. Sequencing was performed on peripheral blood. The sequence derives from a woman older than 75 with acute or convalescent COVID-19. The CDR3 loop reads CASSPPEAEAFF. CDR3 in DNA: TGTGCCAGCTCACCACCTGAGGCTGAAGCTTTCTTT.